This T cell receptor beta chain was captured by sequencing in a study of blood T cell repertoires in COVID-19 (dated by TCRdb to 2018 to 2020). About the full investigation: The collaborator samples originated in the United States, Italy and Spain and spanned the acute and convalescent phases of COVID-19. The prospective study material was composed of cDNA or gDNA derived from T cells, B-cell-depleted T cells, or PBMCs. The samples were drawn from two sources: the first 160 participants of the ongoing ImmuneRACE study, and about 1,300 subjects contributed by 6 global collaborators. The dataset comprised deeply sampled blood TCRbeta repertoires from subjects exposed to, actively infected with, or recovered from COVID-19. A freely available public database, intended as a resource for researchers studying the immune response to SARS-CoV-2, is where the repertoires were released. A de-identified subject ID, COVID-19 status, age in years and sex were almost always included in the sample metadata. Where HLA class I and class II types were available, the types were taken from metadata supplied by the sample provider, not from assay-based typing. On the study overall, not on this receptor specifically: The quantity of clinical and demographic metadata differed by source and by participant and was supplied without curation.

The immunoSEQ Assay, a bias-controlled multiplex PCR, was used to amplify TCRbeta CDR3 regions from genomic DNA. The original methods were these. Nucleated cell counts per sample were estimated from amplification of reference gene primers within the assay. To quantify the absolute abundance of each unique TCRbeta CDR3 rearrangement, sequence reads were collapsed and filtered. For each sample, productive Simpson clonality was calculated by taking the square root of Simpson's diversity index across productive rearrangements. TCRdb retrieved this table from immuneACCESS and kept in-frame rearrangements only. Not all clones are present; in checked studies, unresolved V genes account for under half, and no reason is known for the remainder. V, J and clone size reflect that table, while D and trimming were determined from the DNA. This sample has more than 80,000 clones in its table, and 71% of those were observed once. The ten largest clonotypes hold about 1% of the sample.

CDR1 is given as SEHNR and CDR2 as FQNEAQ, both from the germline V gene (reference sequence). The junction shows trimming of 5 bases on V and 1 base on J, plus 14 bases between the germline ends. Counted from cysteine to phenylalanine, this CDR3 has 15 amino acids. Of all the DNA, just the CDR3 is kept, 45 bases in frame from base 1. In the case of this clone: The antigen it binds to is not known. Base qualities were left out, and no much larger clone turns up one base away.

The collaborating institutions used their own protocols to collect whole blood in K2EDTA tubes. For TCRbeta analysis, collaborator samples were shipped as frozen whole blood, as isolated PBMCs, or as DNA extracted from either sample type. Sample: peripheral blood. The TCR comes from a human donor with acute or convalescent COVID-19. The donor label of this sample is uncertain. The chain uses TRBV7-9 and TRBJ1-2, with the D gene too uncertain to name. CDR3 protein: CASSKLLESNYGYTF. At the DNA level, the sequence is TGTGCCAGCAGCAAGCTATTGGAGAGTAACTATGGCTACACCTTC.